Here is one TCR beta chain with its context. What it recognizes is unknown. As to time point: newly diagnosed, previously untreated cHL patient sample. These data come from a study of PD-1 blockade in classical Hodgkin lymphoma. Findings of the study overall: Reports described newly diagnosed patients as having lower baseline TCR diversity than healthy donors.

Germline CDR1 SGHTA, CDR2 FQGNSA. V lost 1 base to trimming and J lost 2 bases, with 8 bases between them. The CDR3 has 14 amino acids. Here immunoSEQ multiplex PCR was the method, and the copy in TCRdb shows in-frame clones only, minus some. The repertoire holds 30,000 to 35,000 clones, with 85% to 95% as singletons. This rearrangement joins TRBV7-2 to TRBJ2-5; TRBD1 might be the D (6 bases). The source of this sequence is a human donor with classical Hodgkin lymphoma. Material: peripheral blood mononuclear cells (PBMCs). CDR3 nucleotides: TGTGCCAGCAGCTTAGTGCAGGGGCAAGAGACCCAGTACTTC. Encoded protein: CASSLVQGQETQYF.